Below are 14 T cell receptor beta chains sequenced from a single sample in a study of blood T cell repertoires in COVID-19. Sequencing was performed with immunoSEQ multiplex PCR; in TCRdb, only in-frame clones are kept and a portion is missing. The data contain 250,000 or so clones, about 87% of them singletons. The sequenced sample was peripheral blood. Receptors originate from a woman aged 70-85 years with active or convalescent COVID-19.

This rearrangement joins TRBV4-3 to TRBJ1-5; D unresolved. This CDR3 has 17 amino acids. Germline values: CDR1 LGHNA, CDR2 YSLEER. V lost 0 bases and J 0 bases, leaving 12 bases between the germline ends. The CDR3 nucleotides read TGCGCCAGCAGCCAAGATCGGCAGGCTAATAGCAATCAGCCCCAGCATTTT. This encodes CASSQDRQANSNQPQHF.

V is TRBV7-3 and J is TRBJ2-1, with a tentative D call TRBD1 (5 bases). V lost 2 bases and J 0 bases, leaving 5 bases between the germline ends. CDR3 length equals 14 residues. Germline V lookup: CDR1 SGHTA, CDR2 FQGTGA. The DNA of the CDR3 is TGTGCCAGCAGCTTACAGGGCTCCTACAATGAGCAGTTCTTC. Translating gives CASSLQGSYNEQFF. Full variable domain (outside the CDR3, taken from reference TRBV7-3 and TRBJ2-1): GAGVSQTPSNKVTEKGKYVELRCDPISGHTALYWYRQSLGQGPEFLIYFQGTGAADDSGLPNDRFFAVRPEGSVSTLKIQRTERGDSAVYLCASSLQGSYNEQFFGPGTRLTVL.

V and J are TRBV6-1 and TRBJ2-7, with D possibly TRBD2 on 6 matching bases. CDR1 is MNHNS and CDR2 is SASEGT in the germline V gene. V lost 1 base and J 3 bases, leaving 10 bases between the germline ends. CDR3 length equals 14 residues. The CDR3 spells CASSEGGVVYEQYF. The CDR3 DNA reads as TGTGCCAGCAGTGAAGGGGGGGTGGTCTACGAGCAGTACTTC.

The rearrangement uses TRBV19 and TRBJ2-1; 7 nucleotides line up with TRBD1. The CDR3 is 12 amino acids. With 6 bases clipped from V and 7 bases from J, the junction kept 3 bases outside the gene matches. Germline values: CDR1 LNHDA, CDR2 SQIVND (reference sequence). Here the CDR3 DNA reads TGTGCCAGTAGAGGGGGCAGTAATGAGCAGTTCTTC. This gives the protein CASRGGSNEQFF.

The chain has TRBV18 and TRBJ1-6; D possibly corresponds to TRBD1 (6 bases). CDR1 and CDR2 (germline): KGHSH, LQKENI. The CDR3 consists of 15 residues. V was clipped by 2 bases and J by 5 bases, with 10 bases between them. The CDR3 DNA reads TGTGCCAGCTCACCAGGGGGGGCGGATAATTCACCCCTCCACTTT. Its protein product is CASSPGGADNSPLHF. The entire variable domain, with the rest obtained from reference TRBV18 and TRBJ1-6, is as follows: NAGVMQNPRHLVRRRGQEARLRCSPMKGHSHVYWYRQLPEEGLKFMVYLQKENIIDESGMPKERFSAEFPKEGPSILRIQQVVRGDSAAYFCASSPGGADNSPLHFGNGTRLTVT.

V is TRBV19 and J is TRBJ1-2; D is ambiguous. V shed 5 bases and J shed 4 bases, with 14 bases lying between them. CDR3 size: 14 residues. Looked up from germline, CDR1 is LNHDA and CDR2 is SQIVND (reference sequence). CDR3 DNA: TGTGCCAGTAGTCCCGCGAGCGTAACCTATGGCTACACCTTC. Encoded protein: CASSPASVTYGYTF.

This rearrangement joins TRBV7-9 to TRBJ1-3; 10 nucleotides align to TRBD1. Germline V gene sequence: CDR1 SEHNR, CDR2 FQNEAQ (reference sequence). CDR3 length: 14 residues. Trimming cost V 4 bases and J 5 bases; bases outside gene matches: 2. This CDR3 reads CASSSDRGRNTIYF. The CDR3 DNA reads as TGTGCCAGCAGCTCGGACAGGGGGAGAAACACCATATATTTT.

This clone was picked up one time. The CDR3 DNA reads as TGTGCCAGCAGCTCTCAAGAGGAGGGCCCCAGCACTGAAGCTTTCTTT. This translates into CASSSQEEGPSTEAFF. This chain joins TRBV7-3 and TRBJ1-1; D unclear. V dropped 4 bases and J dropped 4 bases, with 19 bases sitting between them. The germline CDR1 and CDR2 sequences are SGHTA and FQGTGA. The CDR3 contains 16 residues.

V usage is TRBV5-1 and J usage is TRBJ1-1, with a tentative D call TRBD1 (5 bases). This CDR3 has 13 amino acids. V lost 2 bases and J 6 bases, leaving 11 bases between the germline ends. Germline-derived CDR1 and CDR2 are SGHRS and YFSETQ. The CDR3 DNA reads TGCGCCAGCAGCTTCTCAGGGATGGCTGAAGCTTTCTTT. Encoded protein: CASSFSGMAEAFF.

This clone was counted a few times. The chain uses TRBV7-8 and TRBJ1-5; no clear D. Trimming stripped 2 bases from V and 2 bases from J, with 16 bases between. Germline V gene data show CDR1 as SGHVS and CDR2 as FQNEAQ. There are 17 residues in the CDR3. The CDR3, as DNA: TGTGCCAGCAGCTTAAGAATCTTGGGCCTGGGCAATCAGCCCCAGCATTTT. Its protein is CASSLRILGLGNQPQHF.

The CDR3 protein is CATSREAGMGTEAFF. In DNA, the CDR3 is TGTGCCACCAGCAGAGAGGCAGGGATGGGCACTGAAGCTTTCTTT. V gene TRBV15 combines with J gene TRBJ1-1, with TRBD1 as a possible D gene (5 bases). V lost 0 bases to trimming and J lost 4 bases, with 12 bases between them. The CDR3 totals 15 residues. Germline CDR1 LNHNV, CDR2 YYDKDF (reference sequence).

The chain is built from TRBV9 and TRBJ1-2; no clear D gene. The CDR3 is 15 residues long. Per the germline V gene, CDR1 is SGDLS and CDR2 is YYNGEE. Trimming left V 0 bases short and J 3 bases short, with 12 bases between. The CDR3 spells CASSVDPADYYGYTF. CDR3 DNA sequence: TGTGCCAGCAGCGTAGACCCGGCAGACTACTATGGCTACACCTTC.

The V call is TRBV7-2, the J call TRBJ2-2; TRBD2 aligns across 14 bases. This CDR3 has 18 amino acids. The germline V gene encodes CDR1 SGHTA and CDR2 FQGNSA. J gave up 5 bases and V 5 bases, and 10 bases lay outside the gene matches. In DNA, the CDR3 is TGTGCCAGCAGCCTCTGGACTAGCGGGGGGCGGGGAACCGGGGAGCTGTTTTTT. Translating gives CASSLWTSGGRGTGELFF.

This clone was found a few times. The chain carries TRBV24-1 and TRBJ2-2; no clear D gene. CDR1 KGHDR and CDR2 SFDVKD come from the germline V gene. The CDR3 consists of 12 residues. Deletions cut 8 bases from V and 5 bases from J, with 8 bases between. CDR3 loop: CATKSTTGELFF. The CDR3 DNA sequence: TGTGCCACCAAATCCACAACCGGGGAGCTGTTTTTT.